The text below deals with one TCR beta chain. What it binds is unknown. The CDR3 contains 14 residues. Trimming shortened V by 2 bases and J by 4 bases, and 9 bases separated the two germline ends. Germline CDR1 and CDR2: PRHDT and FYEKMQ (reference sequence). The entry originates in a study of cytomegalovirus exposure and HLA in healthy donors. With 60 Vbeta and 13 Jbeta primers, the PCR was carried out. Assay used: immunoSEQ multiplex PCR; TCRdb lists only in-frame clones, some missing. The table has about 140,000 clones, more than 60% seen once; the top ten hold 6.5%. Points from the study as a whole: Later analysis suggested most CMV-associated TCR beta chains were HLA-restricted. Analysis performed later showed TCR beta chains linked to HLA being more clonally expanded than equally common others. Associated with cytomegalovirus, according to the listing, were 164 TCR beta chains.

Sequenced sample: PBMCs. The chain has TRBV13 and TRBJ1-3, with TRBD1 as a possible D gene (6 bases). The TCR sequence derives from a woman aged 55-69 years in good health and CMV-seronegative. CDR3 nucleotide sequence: TGTGCCAGCAGCTTACAGGGGCGCGGAAACACCATATATTTT. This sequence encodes CASSLQGRGNTIYF.